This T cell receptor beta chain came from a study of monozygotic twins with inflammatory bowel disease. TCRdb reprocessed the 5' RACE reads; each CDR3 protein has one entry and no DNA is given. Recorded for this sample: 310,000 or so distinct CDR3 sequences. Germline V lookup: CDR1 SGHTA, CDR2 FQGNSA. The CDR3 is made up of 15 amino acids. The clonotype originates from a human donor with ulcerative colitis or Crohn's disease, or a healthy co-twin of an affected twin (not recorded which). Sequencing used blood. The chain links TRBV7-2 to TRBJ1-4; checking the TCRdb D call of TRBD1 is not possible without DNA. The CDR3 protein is CASSTAGTGGEKLFF.